This T cell receptor beta chain was observed in a study of cytotoxic CD8 clonotypes in ibrutinib-treated CLL. Roughly 2.1 micrograms of genomic DNA came from cryopreserved PBMCs for TCR beta libraries. There are 13 residues in the CDR3. V was shortened by 3 bases and J by 3 bases, with 8 bases between the two germline ends. Germline CDR1 reads LNHDA; CDR2 reads SQIVND (reference sequence). Assay used: immunoSEQ multiplex PCR; TCRdb lists only in-frame clones, some missing. The repertoire holds roughly 150,000 clones, approximately 91% seen once, with 3% to 3.5% in the top ten. The chain joins TRBV19 to TRBJ2-5, with D possibly being TRBD2 (6 bases). The TCR sequence derives from a human donor with chronic lymphocytic leukemia. Sequenced here: PBMCs, sampled at disease progression, from a patient treated with ibrutinib. For the CDR3, the DNA is TGTGCCAGTAGTATCGGGAGCAAAGAGACCCAGTACTTC. The encoded protein is CASSIGSKETQYF.